The rows below give T cell receptor beta chains drawn from one sample of a study of cytomegalovirus exposure and HLA in healthy donors. Only in-frame clones appear in the TCRdb table, and some are missing; sequencing was by immunoSEQ multiplex PCR. The data contain some 91,000 clones, around 77% of them seen just once; the ten biggest clones take up around 3%. The sequenced sample consisted of PBMCs. The receptors come from a man aged 35 to 55 in good health and CMV-seronegative. CDR3s include the opening cysteine and the closing phenylalanine or tryptophan. A D gene is named only where the DNA matches it firmly. The size entry is marked missing in some rows and otherwise reads once, few, many or a size class.

D gene	J gene	V gene	clone size	CDR3 DNA	CDR3 protein
TRBD1	TRBJ2-7	TRBV6-7	NA	TGTGCCAGCAGTTACAGGGACAGGGGCTACGAGCAGTACTTC	CASSYRDRGYEQYF
TRBD1	TRBJ1-5	TRBV28	NA	TGTGCCAGCAGTTTATTATGGGGACAGAGTAGCAATCAGCCCCAGCATTTT	CASSLLWGQSSNQPQHF
NA	TRBJ2-1	TRBV9	NA	TGTGCCAGCAGCGTAGTGTCGTTATCCAATGAGCAGTTCTTC	CASSVVSLSNEQFF
NA	TRBJ2-7	TRBV2	NA	TGTGCCAGCAGTGAACACCTGCGCACGATGACAGGAGGTAACGAGCAGTACTTC	CASSEHLRTMTGGNEQYF
TRBD1	TRBJ1-4	TRBV11-2	NA	TGTGCCAGCAGCTTACATGGACAGGGCGCTAATGAAAAACTGTTTTTT	CASSLHGQGANEKLFF
NA	TRBJ2-1	TRBV11-3	NA	TGTGCCAGCACCTCCGACGGGAGAGGACCCTACAATGAGCAGTTCTTC	CASTSDGRGPYNEQFF
TRBD2	TRBJ2-3	TRBV19	NA	TGTGCCAGTACCAGGAGCGGGGCGGAGAGCACAGATACGCAGTATTTT	CASTRSGAESTDTQYF
NA	TRBJ2-2	TRBV19	NA	TGTGCCAGTAGTACAGACACATACACCGGGGAGCTGTTTTTT	CASSTDTYTGELFF
NA	TRBJ1-1	TRBV11-3	NA	TGTGCCAGCAGCTTAGATGGCATGAACACTGAAGCTTTCTTT	CASSLDGMNTEAFF
NA	TRBJ2-7	TRBV7-6	NA	TGTGCCAGCAGCTTAGTACTAGGCCCAAGCTCCTACGAGCAGTACTTC	CASSLVLGPSSYEQYF
NA	TRBJ2-3	TRBV20-1	once	TGCAGTGTCCTTTTCACAGATACGCAGTATTTT	CSVLFTDTQYF
TRBD1	TRBJ1-1	TRBV7-9	NA	TGTGCCAGCAGCCCCCAGCCGGGACAGTTGATGAACACTGAAGCTTTCTTT	CASSPQPGQLMNTEAFF
NA	TRBJ1-2	TRBV19	NA	TGTGCCAGTAGCGGACAGCTATTTAACTATGGCTACACCTTC	CASSGQLFNYGYTF
TRBD1	TRBJ2-7	TRBV19	NA	TGTGCCAGTAGCAGGGGGCCTGCGGCCTACGAGCAGTACTTC	CASSRGPAAYEQYF
TRBD1	TRBJ2-3	TRBV30	NA	TGTGCCTGGTCAGGGGGCGCGAGGGGGGATACGCAGTATTTT	CAWSGGARGDTQYF
NA	TRBJ2-1	TRBV2	NA	TGTGCCTGTCACAGAGACTCCTACAATGAGCAGTTCTTC	CACHRDSYNEQFF
NA	TRBJ2-7	TRBV21-1	NA	TGTGCCAGCAGCGCCCACAGGGCGCCGGTTCTATACGAGCAGTACTTC	CASSAHRAPVLYEQYF
TRBD2	TRBJ2-2	TRBV5-6	NA	TGTGCCAGCAGCATGAGCGGGGGACACACCGGGGAGCTGTTTTTT	CASSMSGGHTGELFF
NA	TRBJ1-5	TRBV28	NA	TGTGCCAGCAGACGAGCGGGGCTCCAGCATTTT	CASRRAGLQHF
NA	TRBJ2-1	TRBV19	NA	TGTGCCAGTAGTATAGCGGGGGGCTTTTACAATGAGCAGTTCTTC	CASSIAGGFYNEQFF
NA	TRBJ1-5	TRBV7-9	NA	TGTGCCAGCAGCCAAGTTAGCGGGCCCCAGCATTTT	CASSQVSGPQHF
NA	TRBJ1-2	TRBV18	NA	TGTGCCAGCTCACGCAGGGAGGATGGCTACACCTTC	CASSRREDGYTF
NA	TRBJ1-1	TRBV5-1	NA	TGCGCCAGCAGCACAGGACACTCCTCGAACACTGAAGCTTTCTTT	CASSTGHSSNTEAFF
TRBD2	TRBJ2-1	TRBV6-1	NA	TGTGCCAGCAGTGAAGCTGAATGGCTAGCGGGAGGTAATGAGCAGTTCTTC	CASSEAEWLAGGNEQFF
TRBD1	TRBJ2-7	TRBV6-5	NA	TGTGCCAGCAGTTACTTCGTCCAGGGGGCGCGAAACTACTTC	CASSYFVQGARNYF
NA	TRBJ2-7	TRBV28	NA	TGTGCCAGCAGTTTCGCGGGTTCCGAGCAGTACTTC	CASSFAGSEQYF
NA	TRBJ1-6	TRBV30	NA	TGTGCCTGGAGTGGGACAGACTTCAATTCACCCCTCCACTTT	CAWSGTDFNSPLHF
NA	TRBJ1-3	TRBV4-1	NA	TGCGCCAGCAGCCTGTTTGGAGGGGCTGGAAACACCATATATTTT	CASSLFGGAGNTIYF
NA	TRBJ1-2	TRBV28	NA	TGTGCCACGACACACTCACCCCCTAACTATGGCTACACCTTC	CATTHSPPNYGYTF
NA	TRBJ1-4	TRBV28	few	TGTGCCAGCAGTCGGGATTTACAGGGACGTGAAAAACTGTTTTTT	CASSRDLQGREKLFF
TRBD2	TRBJ2-2	TRBV5-1	NA	TGCGCCAGCAGCCCAGGGACTAGCGGGACCGGGGAGCTGTTTTTT	CASSPGTSGTGELFF
TRBD2	TRBJ2-5	TRBV18	NA	TGTGCCAGCACCAGCGGGGGGTCGGAGACCCAGTACTTC	CASTSGGSETQYF
TRBD1	TRBJ2-7	TRBV6-5	NA	TGTGCCAGCTGCCCCGGGACAGGGCCCTCCGAGCAGTACTTC	CASCPGTGPSEQYF
NA	TRBJ1-6	TRBV9	NA	TGTGCCAGCAGCGTCGCCACGGGGGGGGGACCCCTCCACTTT	CASSVATGGGPLHF
TRBD1	TRBJ2-3	TRBV6-4	medium-sized	TGTGCCAGCAGTGCCGGGACAGGGGGCACAGATACGCAGTATTTT	CASSAGTGGTDTQYF
NA	TRBJ2-7	TRBV19	NA	TGTGCCAGTAGTACCCTTCAGGGCTACGAGCAGTACTTC	CASSTLQGYEQYF
TRBD1	TRBJ2-3	TRBV5-4	NA	TGTGCCAGCAGCCCGAAGACAGGGCTGGGGACAGATACGCAGTATTTT	CASSPKTGLGTDTQYF
TRBD1	TRBJ1-2	TRBV5-6	once	TGTGCCAGCAGCTTAGGACAGGGGAATCACTATGGCTACACCTTC	CASSLGQGNHYGYTF
TRBD1	TRBJ2-5	TRBV6-1	NA	TGTGCCAGCAGTGAAGGCACAGGGGGCCGAAGGGAGACCCAGTACTTC	CASSEGTGGRRETQYF
NA	TRBJ2-3	TRBV30	NA	TGTGCCTGGGAGCCAGGGGCAGGAGATACGCAGTATTTT	CAWEPGAGDTQYF
NA	TRBJ1-2	TRBV7-9	NA	TGTGCCAGCAGCTTATCTACGGGAAACTATGGCTACACCTTC	CASSLSTGNYGYTF
NA	TRBJ2-7	TRBV4-1	few	TGCGCCAGCAGCCAAGATCGAACGGGGTCCTACGAGCAGTACTTC	CASSQDRTGSYEQYF
TRBD2	TRBJ2-3	TRBV11-2	NA	TGTGCCAGCAGCTTCCCTAGCGGGAACACAGATACGCAGTATTTT	CASSFPSGNTDTQYF
TRBD2	TRBJ2-3	TRBV12-5	NA	TGTGCTAGTGGTTTGGGGACTAGCGGATCCACAGATACGCAGTATTTT	CASGLGTSGSTDTQYF
TRBD1	TRBJ1-1	TRBV14	NA	TGTGCCAGCAGCCGAGAACAGGGGGCAACTGAAGCTTTCTTT	CASSREQGATEAFF
NA	TRBJ2-2	TRBV29-1	NA	TGCAGCGTTGAAGAAGCGAGGGATCGGGAGCTGTTTTTT	CSVEEARDRELFF
TRBD1	TRBJ1-5	TRBV19	NA	TGTGCCAGTAGTGGCCGGGACAGGGGGCATCAGCCCCAGCATTTT	CASSGRDRGHQPQHF
TRBD2	TRBJ2-2	TRBV4-2	NA	TGTGCCAGCAGCCCACAACTAGCGCGGAACACCGGGGAGCTGTTTTTT	CASSPQLARNTGELFF
NA	TRBJ2-1	TRBV15	few	TGTGCCACCAGCAATCCGACTAGTCTTCAGCAGTTCTTC	CATSNPTSLQQFF